This is a list of T cell receptor beta chains from one sample in a study of blood T cells in healthy people across ages. TCRdb used MiXCR to reprocess the 5' RACE reads, holding one entry per CDR3 protein. The table shows 1.5 million or so distinct CDR3 sequences, with 42% occurring only once. The sample comprised blood. These receptors came from a young woman in good health. The CDR3 runs from the conserved cysteine through the conserved F or W. Fields, in order: V gene, J gene, D gene, clone size, CDR3 DNA, CDR3 protein. A D gene is named only where the DNA matches it firmly. Clone size is given for some rows only: seen once, a few or many times, or a class if the clone is expanded.

>TRBV29-1|TRBJ2-2|-|few
TGCAGCGTTGGCCTGGACTCCCCCGGGGAGCTGTTTTTT
CSVGLDSPGELFF
>TRBV7-2|TRBJ2-1|-|-
TGTGCCAGCAGCTCTAGTCCCGGGAGAGTTTACAATGAGCAGTTCTTC
CASSSSPGRVYNEQFF
>TRBV6-2/TRBV6-3|TRBJ2-1|-|few
TGTGCCAGCAGTCGCTGGCGGGGGCGACGAGGAAATGAGCAGTTCTTC
CASSRWRGRRGNEQFF
>TRBV4-3|TRBJ2-3|TRBD2|-
TGCGCCAGCAGCCAAGGATTCGGAGCGGGAGCTACGCAGTATTTT
CASSQGFGAGATQYF
>TRBV2|TRBJ2-5|-|few
TGTGCCAGCCCGGACGGGAATAACCAAGAGACCCAGTACTTC
CASPDGNNQETQYF
>TRBV13|TRBJ2-3|-|-
TGTGCCAGCAGCTTAGGCCAGAACCCAGATACGCAGTATTTT
CASSLGQNPDTQYF
>TRBV9|TRBJ2-3|-|few
TGTGCCAGCAGTGGCGCGAGTCTCGCCTTCCCAGATACGCAGTATTTT
CASSGASLAFPDTQYF
>TRBV7-9|TRBJ1-5|TRBD1|-
TGTGCCAGCAGCACCGGGACAGGGGGCTTTAGCAATCAGCCCCAGCATTTT
CASSTGTGGFSNQPQHF
>TRBV7-2|TRBJ2-2|-|once
TGTGCCAGCAGCTTCTTTGGGATGACGACCGGGGAGCTGTTTTTT
CASSFFGMTTGELFF
>TRBV7-9|TRBJ1-5|-|-
TGTGCCAGCAGCTTAGGGGTACAGGTAAGCAGGAATCAGCCCCAGCATTTT
CASSLGVQVSRNQPQHF
>TRBV5-6|TRBJ2-3|TRBD2|-
TGTGCCAGCAGCTTCTCTCGACTAGCGACTCCGAGAACAGATACGCAGTATTTT
CASSFSRLATPRTDTQYF
>TRBV20-1|TRBJ2-3|TRBD1|-
TGCAGTGCTAGCAGGGGGAAGATCACAGATACGCAGTATTTT
CSASRGKITDTQYF
>TRBV5-5|TRBJ2-1|TRBD2|-
TGTGCCAGCAGCTGGCGGACTAGCGGGAGAGGCCATGAGCAGTTCTTC
CASSWRTSGRGHEQFF
>TRBV6-6|TRBJ2-6|-|-
TGTGCCAGCAGTTACTCGAGGGCAGAGGCTGGGGCCAACGTCCTGACTTTC
CASSYSRAEAGANVLTF
>TRBV12-3/TRBV12-4|TRBJ2-3|TRBD2|few
TGTGCCAGCAGCCCTAGCGGCATAGGGACGCAGTATTTT
CASSPSGIGTQYF
>TRBV12-3/TRBV12-4|TRBJ1-1|-|-
TGTGCCAGCAGTTTTTTATTGGGCTCTACGAACACTGAAGCTTTCTTT
CASSFLLGSTNTEAFF
>TRBV7-2|TRBJ2-3|TRBD2|-
TGTGCCAGCAGCTTAGTAGCGGGAGGGCGGGGCACAGATACGCAGTATTTT
CASSLVAGGRGTDTQYF
>TRBV7-2|TRBJ1-2|-|few
TGTGCCAGTAACCCGCCGAACCAATGGGCCGATGGCTACACCTTC
CASNPPNQWADGYTF
>TRBV9|TRBJ2-7|TRBD2|-
TGTGCCAGCAGCGTAGGACGAGCGGGAACCTACGAGCAGTACTTC
CASSVGRAGTYEQYF
>TRBV27|TRBJ2-7|-|few
TGTGCCAGCGCCCTTACAGGGATCTACGAGCAGTACTTC
CASALTGIYEQYF
>TRBV29-1|TRBJ2-7|-|many
TGCAGCGTTGGGGTCAGCTCCTACGAGCAGTACTTC
CSVGVSSYEQYF
>TRBV7-9|TRBJ1-1|-|few
TGTGCCAGCAGCATAGGATGGGGCAGTCAGGGGACTGAAGCTTTCTTT
CASSIGWGSQGTEAFF
>TRBV2|TRBJ2-7|TRBD1|-
TGTGCCTGCCAGGACAGGGGTTACGAGCAGTACTTC
CACQDRGYEQYF
>TRBV5-1|TRBJ1-1|-|-
TGCGCCAGCAGCTTCTCCTCGGGGGGGCCCACTGAAGCTTTCTTT
CASSFSSGGPTEAFF
>TRBV9|TRBJ2-3|TRBD2|-
TGTGCCAGCAGCGCAGCGGCTAGCGGGGAATATACGCAGTATTTT
CASSAAASGEYTQYF
>TRBV12-3/TRBV12-4|TRBJ1-2|TRBD1|-
TGTGCCAGCAGTTTAGCCGACAGGGCCTCCTATGGCTACACCTTC
CASSLADRASYGYTF
>TRBV7-2|TRBJ1-5|-|-
TGTGCCAGCAGCTCGGTAGGGCCGGAAAATCAGCCCCAGCATTTT
CASSSVGPENQPQHF
>TRBV27|TRBJ2-4|-|-
TGTGCCAGCAGTTCCCACAATGCCAAAAACATTCAGTACTTC
CASSSHNAKNIQYF
>TRBV14|TRBJ1-2|-|once
TGTGCCAGCAGCCAAGGGGTACACTACTTTAACTATGGCTACACCTTC
CASSQGVHYFNYGYTF
>TRBV29-1|TRBJ1-5|-|few
TGCAGCTTGGGACACCGAAATCAGCCCCAGCATTTT
CSLGHRNQPQHF
>TRBV7-2|TRBJ2-1|TRBD2|-
TGTGCCAGCAGCTTAGCGCTAGCGGGCAAGGAGCAGTTCTTC
CASSLALAGKEQFF
>TRBV29-1|TRBJ2-7|-|-
TGCAGCCCTGTACTGGGGAATGAGCAGTACTTC
CSPVLGNEQYF
>TRBV28|TRBJ1-4|TRBD1|-
TGTGCCAGCAGTCCCTTGACAGGGAACAGAGCTAATGAAAAACTGTTTTTT
CASSPLTGNRANEKLFF
>TRBV15|TRBJ2-5|-|-
TGTGCCACCAGCCGCGGGACAGCACCACTAGAGACCCAGTACTTC
CATSRGTAPLETQYF
>TRBV14|TRBJ2-1|-|-
TGTGCCAGCAGCCCTCACTTCGGGGGGCTCAGCAATGAGCAGTTCTTC
CASSPHFGGLSNEQFF
>TRBV29-1|TRBJ2-5|-|once
TGCAGCTCACCGGACAGTCAGGGGACCCAGTACTTC
CSSPDSQGTQYF
>TRBV21-1|TRBJ2-5|-|few
TGTGCCAGCTCCAAGGTGGGCGTTCAAGAGACCCAGTACTTC
CASSKVGVQETQYF
>TRBV3-1|TRBJ1-1|TRBD1|-
TGTGCCAGCAGCCCCGAAAGAGGACAGGGTCGATATGCCTCTGAAGCTTTCTTT
CASSPERGQGRYASEAFF
>TRBV2|TRBJ2-7|TRBD2|-
TGTGCCAGCATGGGACGGGAGGGCCGCTCCTACGAGCAGTACTTC
CASMGREGRSYEQYF
>TRBV7-2|TRBJ2-1|TRBD2|-
TGTGCCAGCAGCCCGAGGGGGACTAGCGGCTACAATGAGCAGTTCTTC
CASSPRGTSGYNEQFF
>TRBV21-1|TRBJ1-1|-|few
TGTGCCAGCAGCAATCACCGCACCACTGAAGCTTTCTTT
CASSNHRTTEAFF